What follows are 25 T cell receptor beta chains derived from one specimen sequenced in a study of T cell changes during pregnancy in multiple sclerosis (dated by TCRdb to about 2019). Libraries were built with the immunoSEQ multiplex PCR assay. TCRdb obtained this table from immuneACCESS and retained in-frame rearrangements with V and J assigned. These tables miss some clones; where compared with another copy, unresolved V genes account for less than half of the shortfall, and the remainder is unexplained. Counted in this sample were 30,000 to 40,000 clones; approximately 90% of them appeared once. 0.3% to 0.45% of the sample lies in the top ten. Here the sequenced sample was CD4+ T cells from peripheral blood mononuclear cells, taken in the third trimester of pregnancy. The receptors here all came from a female donor in good health, enrolled as a control in a pregnancy study.

The genes are TRBV7-2 and TRBJ2-2, with 8 nucleotides matching TRBD2. The length of the CDR3 is 17 residues. Germline-derived CDR1 and CDR2 are SGHTA and FQGNSA. V lost 1 base to trimming and J lost 2 bases; unmatched junction nucleotides: 6. CDR3 region: CASSLGRSGINTGELFF. The CDR3 DNA reads TGTGCCAGCAGCTTAGGGCGTAGCGGGATCAACACCGGGGAGCTGTTTTTT.

The sample holds one count of this clone. This sequence joins TRBV19 and TRBJ1-1; TRBD1 agrees at 10 bases. Germline V gives CDR1 LNHDA, CDR2 SQIVND (reference sequence). After removal of 3 bases from V and 7 bases from J, the junction contained 5 bases not matched to a gene. There are 14 residues in the CDR3. CDR3 nucleotides: TGTGCCAGTAGTATTCGCGGGACAGGGGATGAAGCTTTCTTT. Translating it yields CASSIRGTGDEAFF.

The CDR3 bases are TGTGCCAGCAGTTACTCGACTAGCGGGGGGGAAGATACGCAGTATTTT. The encoded protein is CASSYSTSGGEDTQYF. The chain is built from TRBV6-5 and TRBJ2-3; 14 positions agree with TRBD2. Germline CDR1 is MNHEY and CDR2 is SVGAGI. This CDR3 comprises 16 residues. Unmatched junction bases numbered 1, after V lost 0 bases and J lost 5 bases.

This chain connects TRBV13 to TRBJ2-3, with a weak D call TRBD2 (6 bases). V gave up 5 bases and J gave up 3 bases, with 21 bases separating them. The CDR3 loop spans 17 amino acids. Per germline, CDR1 PRHDT and CDR2 FYEKMQ (reference sequence). The CDR3 bases are TGTGCCAGCAGCGTACGCCAAGGGACTCGACTTACAGATACGCAGTATTTT. It codes for CASSVRQGTRLTDTQYF. The full variable domain, rest sourced from reference TRBV13 and TRBJ2-3, is AAGVIQSPRHLIKEKRETATLKCYPIPRHDTVYWYQQGPGQDPQFLISFYEKMQSDKGSIPDRFSAQQFSDYHSELNMSSLELGDSALYFCASSVRQGTRLTDTQYFGPGTRLTVL.

This clone appeared once. V gene TRBV5-4 combines with J gene TRBJ2-1, with 13 bases that match TRBD2. The V and J ends lost 4 bases and 9 bases, in that order; junction bases with no gene match: 7. The CDR3 runs 15 residues. Per germline, CDR1 SGHNT and CDR2 YYREEE (reference sequence). The CDR3 nucleotides read TGTGCCAGCAGCATCTTGGGACTAGCGGGATTTGAGCAGTTCTTC. Its protein is CASSILGLAGFEQFF.

V gene TRBV4-1 combines with J gene TRBJ1-2; 9 bases line up with TRBD1. This CDR3 is 16 amino acids long. V was clipped by 2 bases and J by 4 bases; unmatched bases: 8. Germline CDR1 MGHRA, CDR2 YSYEKL. This chain's CDR3 is CASSQTRTGDFYGYTF. CDR3 nucleotides: TGCGCCAGCAGCCAAACCAGGACAGGGGACTTCTATGGCTACACCTTC.

V usage is TRBV6-4 and J usage is TRBJ2-2; TRBD1 agrees at 9 bases. This CDR3 is built from 16 residues. Germline CDR1 and CDR2: MRHNA and SNTAGT. The ends lost 3 bases at V and 2 bases at J; junction bases unmatched: 4. The CDR3 here is CASSEGTGINTGELFF. The CDR3 bases are TGTGCCAGCAGTGAAGGGACAGGGATAAACACCGGGGAGCTGTTTTTT.

This chain uses TRBV5-1 with TRBJ2-1; TRBD2 matches 10 bases. This CDR3 spans 16 amino acids. Germline V gene data show CDR1 as SGHRS and CDR2 as YFSETQ. J was trimmed by 8 bases and V by 0 bases; bases with no gene match: 8. The CDR3 region has the DNA TGCGCCAGCAGCTTGGTAGTAGCGGGAGGCCAGGATGAGCAGTTCTTC. Amino acids: CASSLVVAGGQDEQFF.

The DNA for the CDR3 is TGTGCCAGCTCCCCTACCACCGCGGGGACCCAGTACTTC. It yields the protein CASSPTTAGTQYF. The J gene is TRBJ2-5, the V gene TRBV18, with a weak D call TRBD2 (5 bases). The CDR3 covers 13 residues. Trimming took 6 bases from V and 7 from J, leaving 15 bases between them. CDR1 KGHSH and CDR2 LQKENI come from the germline V gene.

The rearrangement uses TRBV5-1 and TRBJ1-4, with a tentative D call TRBD1 (5 bases). CDR1 is SGHRS and CDR2 is YFSETQ in the germline V gene. Trimming removed 1 base at V and 0 bases at J, with 7 bases between. The CDR3 sequence is 15 residues long. CDR3 sequence: CASSLTGPTNEKLFF. The CDR3 DNA follows: TGCGCCAGCAGCTTGACAGGACCAACTAATGAAAAACTGTTTTTT.

This chain connects TRBV5-1 to TRBJ2-7, with D tentatively TRBD2 (5 bases). Germline V CDR1 and CDR2: SGHRS, YFSETQ. V was shortened by 1 base and J by 4 bases, with 9 bases between the two germline ends. The CDR3 runs to 13 residues. CDR3: CASSLLSGYEQYF. The CDR3 DNA is TGCGCCAGCAGCTTGTTATCGGGGTACGAGCAGTACTTC.

The genes are TRBV6-5 and TRBJ2-3; D unclear. Trimming took off 6 bases at V and 3 bases at J, with 4 bases between the two ends. CDR3 length equals 11 residues. The germline CDR1 and CDR2 sequences are MNHEY and SVGAGI. This CDR3 reads CASRYTDTQYF. The DNA for the CDR3 is TGTGCCAGCAGGTATACAGATACGCAGTATTTT.

The J gene is TRBJ2-2, the V gene TRBV6-4, with 7 bases lining up with TRBD1. J was trimmed by 0 bases and V by 8 bases; bases with no gene match: 3. From germline, CDR1 is MRHNA and CDR2 SNTAGT. The CDR3 totals 14 residues. The DNA for the CDR3 is TGTGCCAGCCGGGGACAGACGAACACCGGGGAGCTGTTTTTT. This sequence encodes CASRGQTNTGELFF.

This clone was detected only once. The chain combines TRBV5-1 with TRBJ2-2; the match to TRBD1 covers 7 bases. Germline lookup yields CDR1 SGHRS and CDR2 YFSETQ. The CDR3 extends over 18 amino acids. The V gene end was trimmed by 3 bases and the J gene end by 6 bases; junction bases not matched to a gene: 17. This chain's CDR3 is CASSSRPRQGQSPGELFF. CDR3 nucleotide sequence: TGCGCCAGCAGCTCAAGACCAAGACAGGGCCAGTCCCCCGGGGAGCTGTTTTTT.

V is TRBV27 and J is TRBJ1-5; a possible D gene is TRBD1 (6 bases). Germline CDR1 MNHEY, CDR2 SMNVEV (reference sequence). The V end lost 5 bases, the J end lost 4 bases, and 12 bases lay between the germline ends. The CDR3 is 14 residues long. The CDR3 nucleotides read TGTGCCAGCAGTGGTTTGGGGGCGAATCAGCCCCAGCATTTT. Translating it yields CASSGLGANQPQHF.

The chain couples TRBV11-1 to TRBJ2-3; 10 nucleotides agree with TRBD2. The CDR3 consists of 17 residues. V gave up 5 bases and J gave up 3 bases; unmatched junction bases: 11. The germline gives CDR1 SGHAT, CDR2 FQDESV (reference sequence). CDR3 DNA sequence: TGTGCCAGCAGCCGTACTGGACTAGCGGTGGAGACAGATACGCAGTATTTT. Translated, it gives CASSRTGLAVETDTQYF.

This chain connects TRBV28 to TRBJ2-3, with TRBD1 matching over 10 bases. With V trimmed by 4 bases and J by 4 bases, 5 bases remained unmatched. Germline V CDR1 and CDR2: MDHEN, SYDVKM. This CDR3 has 15 amino acids. Written as DNA, the CDR3 is TGTGCCAGCAGTTCCAGGACAGGGGGTGCAGATACGCAGTATTTT. Translating gives CASSSRTGGADTQYF.

This chain uses TRBV10-3 with TRBJ2-1; a possible D gene is TRBD2 (6 bases). CDR3 length equals 17 residues. The germline V gene has CDR1 ENHRY and CDR2 SYGVKD. The germline V and J ends were trimmed by 4 bases and 0 bases, with 16 bases remaining between them. For the CDR3, the DNA is TGTGCCATCAGTGCCGGGAGCGGGCTTAGCTCCTACAATGAGCAGTTCTTC. Amino acids: CAISAGSGLSSYNEQFF.

This clone was counted once. This chain uses TRBV27 with TRBJ2-3; maybe TRBD1 (5 bases). The CDR3 has 18 residues. Trimming pared 5 bases from V and 2 bases from J, leaving 23 bases between. Germline lookup yields CDR1 MNHEY and CDR2 SMNVEV (reference sequence). This CDR3 is CASSPQGFGERITDTQYF. CDR3 in DNA: TGTGCCAGCAGTCCCCAGGGATTCGGCGAAAGGATCACAGATACGCAGTATTTT.

The CDR3 DNA follows: TGTGCCAGCAGCTTAAGTCAACTAGCGGGCAGGGAGCAGTTCTTC. Translating it yields CASSLSQLAGREQFF. The genes are TRBV7-2 and TRBJ2-1; 9 nucleotides align to TRBD2. V gave up 2 bases and J gave up 10 bases; unmatched junction bases: 9. The CDR3 runs 15 residues. Per germline, CDR1 SGHTA and CDR2 FQGNSA.

The chain uses TRBV7-2 and TRBJ2-1; 13 bases align to TRBD2. The CDR3 has 18 residues. Germline loops: CDR1 SGHTA, CDR2 FQGNSA. The junction had 13 bases not matched to a gene; V was cut back by 1 base and J by 10 bases. CDR3 DNA sequence: TGTGCCAGCAGCTTAGGACTAGCGGGGGGCAATAATGTTAGGGAGCAGTTCTTC. Translating gives CASSLGLAGGNNVREQFF.

This chain links TRBV6-5 with TRBJ2-7; the match to TRBD1 covers 8 bases. The trim removed 6 bases at V and 3 bases at J, leaving 4 bases unmatched. The CDR3 runs to 13 residues. CDR1 is MNHEY, CDR2 SVGAGI, per germline. The CDR3: CASRLGQGYEQYF. The CDR3 coding sequence is TGTGCCAGCAGACTTGGACAGGGCTACGAGCAGTACTTC.

V is TRBV14 and J is TRBJ2-1; no reliable D call. V was clipped by 1 base and J by 14 bases, with 15 bases between them. Germline CDR1 SGHDN, CDR2 FVKESK. The CDR3 loop spans 13 amino acids. CDR3 sequence reads: CASSQVVLSPKFF. As DNA, the CDR3 is TGTGCCAGCAGCCAAGTCGTATTGAGCCCCAAGTTCTTC.

The V gene is TRBV6-1, the J gene TRBJ1-5, with 8 bases fitting TRBD1. There are 16 residues in the CDR3. CDR1 is MNHNS, CDR2 SASEGT, per germline. V shed 3 bases and J 11 bases; nucleotides not matched to a gene: 15. DNA for the CDR3: TGTGCCAGCAGTGATCAGCCGACAGGGGCTTGGGTGGCCCAGCATTTT. Translation gives CASSDQPTGAWVAQHF.

The chain links TRBV5-1 to TRBJ1-6; 7 nucleotides agree with TRBD1. This CDR3 is 13 amino acids long. V lost 0 bases, J lost 13 bases, and 4 bases stayed unmatched. The germline CDR1 and CDR2 sequences are SGHRS and YFSETQ. The CDR3 sequence: CASSLARGAPLHF. CDR3 sequence (DNA): TGCGCCAGCAGCTTGGCCAGGGGGGCGCCCCTCCACTTT.